This T cell receptor (beta chain) was recovered during a study of early T cells in non-severe SARS-CoV-2 infection. Study background: Sequencing used unsorted whole-blood bulk RNA, so chains lack pairing.

Unique molecular identifiers (one per individual cDNA molecule) were attached. TCRdb re-called the 5' RACE reads through MiXCR, storing one row per CDR3 protein. Of 30,000 to 45,000 distinct CDR3 sequences in the sample, less than 7% were seen once. The CDR3 runs 12 residues. Trimming shortened V by 6 bases and J by 4 bases, and 8 bases separated the two germline ends. The chain couples TRBV12-3 or TRBV12-4 to TRBJ2-3; the D is unclear. Here the sequenced sample was whole blood, taken at baseline. The clonotype originates from an adult who was a healthcare worker with PCR-confirmed SARS-CoV-2 infection or an uninfected control (not recorded which). Here the CDR3 DNA reads TGTGCCAGCAGGCCCCGGGCAGATACGCAGTATTTT. As protein: CASRPRADTQYF.